This TCR beta chain was found in a study of follicular helper T cells after annual influenza vaccination. Study-wide results and limits: Plasmablast frequency change correlated with clonality change in ICOS+CD38+ cTfh.

Details on this clone: Its matching antigen is unknown.

Assay: immunoSEQ multiplex PCR; the TCRdb copy retains only in-frame clones and omits some. The table includes under 6,500 clones, roughly 85% detected once. The time point here: 2015-2016 season, pre-vaccination. This TCR was recovered from an adult who received the influenza vaccine. The source was CXCR5+ CD38- circulating T follicular helper cells from blood, collected on the day of influenza vaccination. Subset specified: circulating Tfh, non-naive CD4+CXCR5+PD-1+ (ICOS+CD38+ or ICOS-CD38-).

The CDR3 sequence is CASSPQGAYGYTF. In DNA form, the CDR3 reads TGTGCCAGCTCACCACAGGGGGCGTATGGCTACACCTTC. This chain joins TRBV18 and TRBJ1-2; TRBD1 aligns across 7 bases. The CDR3 covers 13 residues. Germline trimming cut 1 base from V and 5 bases from J; bases unmatched to any gene: 1. The germline V gene has CDR1 KGHSH and CDR2 LQKENI.